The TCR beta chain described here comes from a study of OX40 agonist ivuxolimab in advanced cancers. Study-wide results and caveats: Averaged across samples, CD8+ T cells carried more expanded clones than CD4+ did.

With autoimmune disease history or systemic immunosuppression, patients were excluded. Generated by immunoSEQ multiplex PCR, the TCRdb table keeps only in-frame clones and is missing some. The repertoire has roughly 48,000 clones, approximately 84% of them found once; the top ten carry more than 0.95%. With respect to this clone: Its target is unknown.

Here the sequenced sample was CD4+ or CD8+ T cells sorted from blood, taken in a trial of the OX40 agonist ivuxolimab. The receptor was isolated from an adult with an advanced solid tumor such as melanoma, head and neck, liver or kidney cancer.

The CDR3 DNA follows: TGTGCCAGCAGCTCCCGCGGGGGGGCGGCAGAGCAGTACTTC. Translating it yields CASSSRGGAAEQYF. This chain joins TRBV13 and TRBJ2-7; 9 bases fit TRBD2. The CDR3 extends over 14 amino acids. With 4 bases clipped from V and 7 bases from J, the junction kept 8 bases outside the gene matches. CDR1 and CDR2 (germline): PRHDT, FYEKMQ (reference sequence).